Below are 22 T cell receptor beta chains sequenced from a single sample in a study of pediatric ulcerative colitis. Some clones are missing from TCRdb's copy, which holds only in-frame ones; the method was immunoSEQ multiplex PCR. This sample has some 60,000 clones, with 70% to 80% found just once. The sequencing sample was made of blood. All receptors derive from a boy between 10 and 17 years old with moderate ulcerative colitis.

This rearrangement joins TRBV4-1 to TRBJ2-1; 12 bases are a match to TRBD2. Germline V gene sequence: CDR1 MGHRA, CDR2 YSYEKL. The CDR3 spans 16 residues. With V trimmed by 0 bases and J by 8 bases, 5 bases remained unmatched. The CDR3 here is CASSQEGLAGRDEQFF. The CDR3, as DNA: TGCGCCAGCAGCCAAGAGGGACTAGCGGGCAGGGATGAGCAGTTCTTC.

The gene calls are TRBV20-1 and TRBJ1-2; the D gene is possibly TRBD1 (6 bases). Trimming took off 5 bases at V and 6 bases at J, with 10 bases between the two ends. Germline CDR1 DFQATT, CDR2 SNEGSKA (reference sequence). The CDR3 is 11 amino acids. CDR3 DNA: TGCAGTGCTCCAACAGGGAATGGCTACACCTTC. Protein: CSAPTGNGYTF.

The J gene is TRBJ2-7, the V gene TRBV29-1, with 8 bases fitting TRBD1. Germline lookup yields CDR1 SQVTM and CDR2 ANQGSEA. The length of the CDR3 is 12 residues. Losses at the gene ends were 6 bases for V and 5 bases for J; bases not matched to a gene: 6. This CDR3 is CSVRTGYHEQYF. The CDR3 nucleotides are TGCAGCGTCAGGACAGGGTACCACGAGCAGTACTTC.

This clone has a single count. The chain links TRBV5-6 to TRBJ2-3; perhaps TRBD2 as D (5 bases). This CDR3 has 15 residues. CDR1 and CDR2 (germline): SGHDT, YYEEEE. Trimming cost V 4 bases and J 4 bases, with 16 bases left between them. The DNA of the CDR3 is TGTGCCAGCAGCCCAAGGCGGGTCAGGTCAGATACGCAGTATTTT. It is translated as CASSPRRVRSDTQYF.

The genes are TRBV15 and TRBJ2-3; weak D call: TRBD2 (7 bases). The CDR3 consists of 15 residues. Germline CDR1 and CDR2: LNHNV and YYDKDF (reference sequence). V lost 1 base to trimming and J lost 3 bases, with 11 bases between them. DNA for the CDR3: TGTGCCACCAGCAGAGTGGGGGGGCAAACAGATACGCAGTATTTT. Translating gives CATSRVGGQTDTQYF.

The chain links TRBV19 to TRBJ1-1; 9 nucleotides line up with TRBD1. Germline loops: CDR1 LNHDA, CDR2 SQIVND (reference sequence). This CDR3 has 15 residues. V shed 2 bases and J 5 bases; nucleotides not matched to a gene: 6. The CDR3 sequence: CASSISTGTGTEAFF. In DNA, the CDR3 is TGTGCCAGTAGTATAAGTACCGGGACAGGGACTGAAGCTTTCTTT. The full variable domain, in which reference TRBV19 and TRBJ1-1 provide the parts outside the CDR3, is DGGITQSPKYLFRKEGQNVTLSCEQNLNHDAMYWYRQDPGQGLRLIYYSQIVNDFQKGDIAEGYSVSREKKESFPLTVTSAQKNPTAFYLCASSISTGTGTEAFFGQGTRLTVV.

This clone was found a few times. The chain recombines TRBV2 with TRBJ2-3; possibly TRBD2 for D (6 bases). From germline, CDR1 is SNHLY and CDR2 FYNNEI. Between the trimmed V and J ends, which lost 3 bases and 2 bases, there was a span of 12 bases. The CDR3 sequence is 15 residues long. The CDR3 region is CASSDLGGVTDTQYF. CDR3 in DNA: TGTGCCAGCAGTGATTTGGGGGGAGTCACAGATACGCAGTATTTT. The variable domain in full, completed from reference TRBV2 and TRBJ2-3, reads EPEVTQTPSHQVTQMGQEVILRCVPISNHLYFYWYRQILGQKVEFLVSFYNNEISEKSEIFDDQFSVERPDGSNFTLKIRSTKLEDSAMYFCASSDLGGVTDTQYFGPGTRLTVL.

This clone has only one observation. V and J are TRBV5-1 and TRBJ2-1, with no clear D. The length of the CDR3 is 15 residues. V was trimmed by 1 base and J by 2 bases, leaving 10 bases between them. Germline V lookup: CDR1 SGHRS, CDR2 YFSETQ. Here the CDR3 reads CASSLNTAPYNEQFF. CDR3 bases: TGCGCCAGCAGCTTGAACACCGCACCCTACAATGAGCAGTTCTTC.

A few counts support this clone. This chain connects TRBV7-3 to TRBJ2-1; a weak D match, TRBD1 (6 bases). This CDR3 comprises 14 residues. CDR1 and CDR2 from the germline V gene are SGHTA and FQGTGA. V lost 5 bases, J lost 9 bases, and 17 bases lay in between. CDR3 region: CASSHSEGVREQFF. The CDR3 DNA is TGTGCCAGCAGCCACTCTGAGGGGGTTCGTGAGCAGTTCTTC.

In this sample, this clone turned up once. CDR3 bases: TGCGCCAGCAGCTTTCTCTCGACGAGTCGGGTGATAGGGGTGTACGCTGAAGCTTTCTTT. Protein: CASSFLSTSRVIGVYAEAFF. The J gene is TRBJ1-1, the V gene TRBV5-1, with a weak D call TRBD1 (5 bases). CDR1 is SGHRS and CDR2 is YFSETQ in the germline V gene. The CDR3 is 20 amino acids. Trimming took off 2 bases at V and 6 bases at J, with 32 bases between the two ends.

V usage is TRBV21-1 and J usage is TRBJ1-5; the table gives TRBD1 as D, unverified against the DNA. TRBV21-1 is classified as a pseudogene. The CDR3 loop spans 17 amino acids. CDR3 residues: CASNTRDRGQEGQPQHF. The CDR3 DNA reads TGTGCCAGCAACACCCGGGACAGGGGGCAGGAAGGTCAGCCCCAGCATTTT.

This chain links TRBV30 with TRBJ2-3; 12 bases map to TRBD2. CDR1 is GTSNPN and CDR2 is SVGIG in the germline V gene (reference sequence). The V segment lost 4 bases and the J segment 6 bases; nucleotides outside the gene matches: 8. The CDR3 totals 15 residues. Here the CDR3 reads CAWTASGRDSDTQYF. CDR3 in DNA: TGTGCCTGGACGGCTAGCGGGAGGGATTCGGATACGCAGTATTTT. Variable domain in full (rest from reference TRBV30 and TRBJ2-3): SQTIHQWPATLVQPVGSPLSLECTVEGTSNPNLYWYRQAAGRGLQLLFYSVGIGQISSEVPQNLSASRPQDRQFILSSKKLLLSDSGFYLCAWTASGRDSDTQYFGPGTRLTVL.

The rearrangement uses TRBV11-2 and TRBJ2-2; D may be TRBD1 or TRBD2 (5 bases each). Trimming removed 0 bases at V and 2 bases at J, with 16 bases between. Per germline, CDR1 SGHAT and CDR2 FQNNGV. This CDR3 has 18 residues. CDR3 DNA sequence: TGTGCCAGCAGCTTAGACCGCGCGAGGGACCTAAACACCGGGGAGCTGTTTTTT. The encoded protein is CASSLDRARDLNTGELFF.

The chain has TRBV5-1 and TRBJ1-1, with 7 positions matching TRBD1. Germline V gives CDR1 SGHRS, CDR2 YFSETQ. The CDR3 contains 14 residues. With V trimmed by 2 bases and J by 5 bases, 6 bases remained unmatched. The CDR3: CASSFEGANTEAFF. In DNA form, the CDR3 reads TGCGCCAGCAGCTTCGAGGGGGCGAATACTGAAGCTTTCTTT.

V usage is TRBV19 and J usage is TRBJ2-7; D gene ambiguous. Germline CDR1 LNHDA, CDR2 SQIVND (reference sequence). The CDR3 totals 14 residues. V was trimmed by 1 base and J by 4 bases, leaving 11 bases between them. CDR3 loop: CASSIGRGDYEQYF. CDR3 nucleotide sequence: TGTGCCAGTAGTATAGGCCGTGGAGATTACGAGCAGTACTTC.

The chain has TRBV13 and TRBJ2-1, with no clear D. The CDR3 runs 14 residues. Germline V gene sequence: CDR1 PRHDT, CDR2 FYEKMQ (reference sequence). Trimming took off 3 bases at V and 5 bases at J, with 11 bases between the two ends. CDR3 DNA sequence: TGTGCCAGCAGCTTTTTTGGCGTCGACAATGAGCAGTTCTTC. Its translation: CASSFFGVDNEQFF.

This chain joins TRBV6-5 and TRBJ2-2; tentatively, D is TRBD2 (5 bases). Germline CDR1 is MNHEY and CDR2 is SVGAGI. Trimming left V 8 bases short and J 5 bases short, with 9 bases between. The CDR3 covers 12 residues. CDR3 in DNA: TGTGCCAGCGAAGCGGTTACCGGGGAGCTGTTTTTT. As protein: CASEAVTGELFF.

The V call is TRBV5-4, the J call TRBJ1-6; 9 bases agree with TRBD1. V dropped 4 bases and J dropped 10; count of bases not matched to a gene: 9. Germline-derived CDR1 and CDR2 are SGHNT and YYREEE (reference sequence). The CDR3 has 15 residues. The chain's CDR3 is CASSARDRVGSPLHF. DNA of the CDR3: TGTGCCAGCAGCGCAAGGGACAGGGTAGGATCACCCCTCCACTTT.

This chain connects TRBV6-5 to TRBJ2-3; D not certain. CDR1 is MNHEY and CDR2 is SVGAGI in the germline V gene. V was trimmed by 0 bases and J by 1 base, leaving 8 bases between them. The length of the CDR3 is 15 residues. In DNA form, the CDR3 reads TGTGCCAGCAGTTACTCACACGGAGGCACAGATACGCAGTATTTT. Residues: CASSYSHGGTDTQYF.

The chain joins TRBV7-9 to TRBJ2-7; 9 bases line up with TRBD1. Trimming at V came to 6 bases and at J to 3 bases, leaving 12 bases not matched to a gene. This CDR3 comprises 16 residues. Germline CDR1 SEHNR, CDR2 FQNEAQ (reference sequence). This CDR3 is CASRLIDRGGIYEQYF. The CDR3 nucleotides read TGTGCCAGCAGACTGATTGACAGGGGGGGAATCTACGAGCAGTACTTC.

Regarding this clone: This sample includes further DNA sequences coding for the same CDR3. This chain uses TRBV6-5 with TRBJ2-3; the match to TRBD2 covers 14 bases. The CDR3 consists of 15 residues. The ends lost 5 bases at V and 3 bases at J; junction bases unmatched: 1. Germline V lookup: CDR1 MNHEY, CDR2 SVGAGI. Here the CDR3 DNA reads TGTGCCAGCAGTCGGACTAGCGGGAGGACAGATACGCAGTATTTT. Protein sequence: CASSRTSGRTDTQYF.

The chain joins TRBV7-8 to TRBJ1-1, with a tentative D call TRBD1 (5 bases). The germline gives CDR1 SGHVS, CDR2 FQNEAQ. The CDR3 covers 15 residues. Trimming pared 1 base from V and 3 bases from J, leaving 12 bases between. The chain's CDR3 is CASSLGLFRDTEAFF. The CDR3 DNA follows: TGTGCCAGCAGCTTAGGACTTTTCAGGGACACTGAAGCTTTCTTT.